This T cell receptor beta chain comes out of a study of T cells of healthy individuals. The germline CDR1 and CDR2 sequences are SGHTA and FQGTGA. This CDR3 has 14 amino acids. The V gene lost 1 base and the J gene lost 3 bases, with 7 bases spanning the gap. TCRdb called the 5' RACE reads again in MiXCR, with one record for every CDR3 protein. The sample has around 98,000 distinct CDR3 sequences; 17% are singletons. The sequence derives from a human donor in good health. V and J are TRBV7-3 and TRBJ2-1; no clear D. CDR3 residues: CASSLNTDYNEQFF. The CDR3 region has the DNA TGTGCCAGCAGCTTAAATACAGACTACAATGAGCAGTTCTTC.